This T cell receptor beta chain was captured by sequencing in a study of radiotherapy plus CTLA-4 blockade in lung cancer. Study-level background: Overall, approximately 17% of patients showed an objective response, while approximately 28% attained disease control. The study's findings and limits: Reported findings show early blood T cell clone dynamics, with interferon-beta, best predicted response.

Sequencing used immunoSEQ multiplex PCR; TCRdb keeps in-frame clones, though not all of them. The sample contains under 65,000 clones, around four fifths of which appear only once. About this clone itself: The antigen remains undetermined.

CDR1 is ENHRY, CDR2 SYGVKD, per germline. The CDR3 sequence is 18 residues long. The V gene end was trimmed by 0 bases and the J gene end by 1 base; junction bases not matched to a gene: 9. The chain employs TRBV10-3 and TRBJ1-1; 9 positions match TRBD1. The source was peripheral blood, collected from a patient treated with radiotherapy plus ipilimumab. The receptor comes from a human donor with non-small cell lung cancer whose response to radiotherapy plus ipilimumab could not be evaluated. The CDR3 here is CAISESLGKQGANTEAFF. The CDR3 DNA reads as TGTGCCATCAGTGAGTCGTTGGGGAAACAGGGGGCGAACACTGAAGCTTTCTTT.